The rows below give T cell receptor beta chains drawn from one sample of a study of shared clonotypes between healthy human individuals. Method: immunoSEQ multiplex PCR; TCRdb's copy keeps in-frame clones and lacks some. The sample consists of about 680,000 clones, about 80% of them appearing once. Sequencing used memory CD4+ T cells sorted from blood. All receptors come from a woman aged 30 to 39 in good health. Both conserved end residues are part of each CDR3. The D gene is left open where the match is weak. Where a row states a size, it is once, few, many or the class of an expanded clone; other rows omit it.

j_gene | d_gene | abundance | v_gene | CDR3aa | CDR3nt
TRBJ1-4 | . | few | TRBV10-2 | CASSLSNEKLFF | TGCGCCAGCAGTCTGAGTAATGAAAAACTGTTTTTT
TRBJ1-3 | . | medium-sized | TRBV6-1 | CASSADAGNTIYF | TGTGCCAGCAGTGCCGATGCTGGAAACACCATATATTTT
TRBJ2-6 | . | . | TRBV30 | CAWRATASGANVLTF | TGTGCCTGGAGAGCTACCGCTAGTGGGGCCAACGTCCTGACTTTC
TRBJ2-2 | . | few | TRBV2 | CASKVLANTGELFF | TGTGCCAGCAAGGTACTAGCTAACACCGGGGAGCTGTTTTTT
TRBJ2-1 | . | . | TRBV6-1 | CASSPGLPLF | TGTGCCAGCAGTCCGGGACTGCCACTCTTC
TRBJ2-7 | TRBD1 | . | TRBV25-1 | CASSAKGQGVNEQYF | TGTGCCAGCAGTGCGAAAGGACAGGGAGTCAACGAGCAGTACTTC
TRBJ2-5 | TRBD2 | . | TRBV5-6 | CASSFTSGGKETQYF | TGTGCCAGCAGCTTCACTAGCGGGGGAAAAGAGACCCAGTACTTC
TRBJ2-7 | . | few | TRBV2 | CASSSQRYEQYF | TGTGCCAGCAGTTCCCAGAGGTACGAGCAGTACTTC
TRBJ1-4 | . | . | TRBV7-9 | CASSHQRDSLNEKLFF | TGTGCCAGCAGCCACCAACGAGACAGCCTCAATGAAAAACTGTTTTTT
TRBJ2-3 | TRBD1 | . | TRBV5-1 | CASSLEGAGDTQYF | TGCGCCAGCAGCTTGGAGGGGGCGGGAGATACGCAGTATTTT
TRBJ1-1 | . | few | TRBV5-1 | CASSSGSDTEAFF | TGCGCCAGCAGCTCCGGGTCAGACACTGAAGCTTTCTTT
TRBJ2-3 | . | many | TRBV6-1 | CASRLQGPDTQYF | TGTGCCAGCAGACTACAGGGCCCAGATACGCAGTATTTT
TRBJ2-2 | TRBD2 | . | TRBV6-6 | CASTIAGVRSTGELFF | TGTGCCAGCACCATAGCGGGAGTGCGTTCCACCGGGGAGCTGTTTTTT
TRBJ1-2 | . | . | TRBV19 | CASSIGERPNYGYTF | TGTGCCAGTAGTATAGGGGAGAGGCCTAACTATGGCTACACCTTC
TRBJ1-3 | . | few | TRBV5-1 | CASSLGRPDTIYF | TGCGCCAGCAGCTTGGGACGGCCAGACACCATATATTTT
TRBJ2-7 | . | . | TRBV7-2 | CASSLGIRDEQYF | TGTGCCAGCAGCTTAGGGATTAGAGACGAGCAGTACTTC
TRBJ2-7 | . | . | TRBV30 | CAWGGYRGYKSVEQYF | TGTGCCTGGGGAGGGTACAGGGGATACAAAAGTGTCGAGCAGTACTTC
TRBJ2-5 | TRBD2 | once | TRBV27 | CASSLAGGPLAETQYF | TGTGCCAGCAGTTTAGCGGGAGGGCCTCTTGCGGAGACCCAGTACTTC
TRBJ2-7 | TRBD2 | . | TRBV2 | CASRGLAGEPYEQYF | TGTGCCAGCAGAGGACTAGCGGGAGAACCCTACGAGCAGTACTTC
TRBJ1-5 | . | . | TRBV30 | CAWSVTSAGSNQPQHF | TGTGCCTGGAGTGTAACGTCCGCCGGCAGCAATCAGCCCCAGCATTTT
TRBJ2-2 | TRBD2 | . | TRBV10-3 | CAISGASGRPNTGELFF | TGTGCCATCAGTGGGGCTAGCGGGAGGCCGAACACCGGGGAGCTGTTTTTT
TRBJ2-3 | . | . | TRBV5-4 | CASSLVHTDTQYF | TGTGCCAGCAGCTTGGTACACACAGATACGCAGTATTTT
TRBJ2-3 | . | . | TRBV4-1 | CASSQGRGGAGDTQYF | TGCGCCAGCAGCCAAGGAAGGGGCGGGGCCGGAGATACGCAGTATTTT
TRBJ1-1 | . | few | TRBV16 | CASSQGTKAFF | TGTGCCAGCAGCCAGGGGACTAAGGCTTTCTTT
TRBJ2-7 | TRBD1 | . | TRBV5-1 | CASSETGGDYEQYF | TGCGCCAGCAGCGAGACAGGGGGCGACTACGAGCAGTACTTC
TRBJ2-3 | TRBD2 | . | TRBV5-1 | CASSPGGVADTQYF | TGCGCCAGCAGCCCCGGGGGGGTGGCAGATACGCAGTATTTT
TRBJ2-3 | . | . | TRBV5-1 | CASSLGDSTDTQYF | TGCGCCAGCAGTTTGGGGGACAGCACAGATACGCAGTATTTT
TRBJ2-2 | TRBD1 | many | TRBV7-9 | CASSPRDRVSGELFF | TGTGCCAGCAGCCCGCGGGACAGGGTTAGCGGGGAGCTGTTTTTT
TRBJ1-4 | . | . | TRBV11-2 | CASSLVADEKLFF | TGTGCCAGCAGCTTAGTGGCGGACGAAAAACTGTTTTTT
TRBJ2-7 | . | . | TRBV5-1 | CASSFPLGEGVYEQYF | TGCGCCAGCAGCTTTCCCCTGGGAGAGGGAGTCTACGAGCAGTACTTC
TRBJ2-7 | . | . | TRBV28 | CASSGSQGDYEQYF | TGTGCCAGCAGCGGAAGTCAGGGAGACTACGAGCAGTACTTC
TRBJ2-2 | TRBD1 | . | TRBV27 | CASSSQGFGELFF | TGTGCCAGCAGTTCACAGGGGTTCGGGGAGCTGTTTTTT
TRBJ2-3 | . | . | TRBV6-1 | CASRNRLVRTDTQYF | TGTGCCAGCAGGAACAGACTAGTGCGCACAGATACGCAGTATTTT
TRBJ1-5 | . | . | TRBV21-1 | CASSKGLTAGNVSCQPQHF | TGTGCCAGCAGCAAAGGCTTGACGGCAGGGAACGTAAGTTGTCAGCCCCAGCATTTT
TRBJ1-4 | TRBD1 | . | TRBV5-4 | CASSLGQTTNEKLFF | TGTGCCAGCAGCCTGGGACAGACAACTAATGAAAAACTGTTTTTT
TRBJ2-6 | . | . | TRBV2 | CASSRDISGANVLTF | TGTGCCAGCAGTCGGGACATCTCTGGGGCCAACGTCCTGACTTTC
TRBJ2-7 | . | few | TRBV4-1 | CASSQDRGWGLSYEQYF | TGCGCCAGCAGCCAAGATCGGGGGTGGGGGCTCTCCTACGAGCAGTACTTC
TRBJ2-1 | . | . | TRBV7-2 | CASSLGPIVSYNEQFF | TGTGCCAGCAGCTTAGGGCCGATTGTGTCCTACAATGAGCAGTTCTTC
TRBJ1-5 | . | . | TRBV5-6 | CASSGPPQPQHF | TGTGCCAGCAGTGGACCCCCCCAGCCCCAGCATTTT
TRBJ2-2 | . | many | TRBV29-1 | CSAGKGSVNTGELFF | TGCAGCGCTGGGAAGGGGTCGGTCAACACCGGGGAGCTGTTTTTT
TRBJ2-1 | TRBD1 | . | TRBV14 | CASSLHRDRVDGEQFF | TGTGCCAGCAGCCTCCATCGGGACAGGGTCGATGGCGAGCAGTTCTTC
TRBJ1-3 | TRBD1 | . | TRBV28 | CASSTGQMYGNTIYF | TGTGCCAGCAGCACGGGACAGATGTATGGAAACACCATATATTTT
TRBJ1-4 | TRBD1 | few | TRBV5-1 | CASSPGTGGILTNEKLFF | TGCGCCAGCAGCCCAGGGACAGGGGGCATCTTAACTAATGAAAAACTGTTTTTT
TRBJ1-3 | TRBD1 | . | TRBV25-1 | CASSGRDRGPGNTIYF | TGTGCCAGCAGTGGCCGGGACAGGGGGCCTGGAAACACCATATATTTT
TRBJ2-3 | . | once | TRBV11-2 | CASSLVTNTQYF | TGTGCCAGCAGCTTAGTCACCAATACGCAGTATTTT
TRBJ2-5 | . | . | TRBV6-5 | CASSYRPKETQYF | TGTGCCAGCAGTTACAGACCCAAAGAGACCCAGTACTTC
TRBJ1-2 | . | . | TRBV28 | CASSFGGFYGYTF | TGTGCCAGCAGTTTCGGCGGTTTCTATGGCTACACCTTC
TRBJ2-3 | . | . | TRBV27 | CASSEAPHGTDTQYF | TGTGCCAGCAGTGAAGCGCCGCACGGGACAGATACGCAGTATTTT
TRBJ2-5 | TRBD2 | . | TRBV5-6 | CASSLLAGETQYF | TGTGCCAGCAGCTTACTAGCGGGAGAGACCCAGTACTTC